The 18 T cell receptor beta chains reported below all come from one sample, sequenced in a study of T cell changes during pregnancy in multiple sclerosis. Sequenced by immunoSEQ multiplex PCR; TCRdb stores in-frame clones only, minus some. The sample yields about 72,000 clones, roughly 91% seen once. The material sequenced was peripheral blood, taken in the third trimester of pregnancy. Receptors originate from a female donor in good health, enrolled as a control in a pregnancy study.

The chain uses TRBV7-7 and TRBJ2-7; tentative D call: TRBD2 (6 bases). Germline CDR1 and CDR2: SSHAT and FNYEAQ (reference sequence). The CDR3 is 15 residues long. Trimming stripped 3 bases from V and 1 base from J, with 13 bases between. CDR3 DNA sequence: TGTGCCAGCAGCTTTGGTCTAGCGTTATCCTACGAGCAGTACTTC. It codes for CASSFGLALSYEQYF. Combining the CDR3 with reference TRBV7-7 and TRBJ2-7 gives the whole variable domain GAGVSQSPRYKVTKRGQDVTLRCDPISSHATLYWYQQALGQGPEFLTYFNYEAQPDKSGLPSDRFSAERPEGSISTLTIQRTEQRDSAMYRCASSFGLALSYEQYFGPGTRLTVT.

The chain employs TRBV9 and TRBJ1-3; D uncertain. The CDR3 covers 14 residues. The germline V gene encodes CDR1 SGDLS and CDR2 YYNGEE. Trimming cost V 4 bases and J 4 bases, with 12 bases left between them. This CDR3 reads CASSPDSVGNTIYF. DNA for the CDR3: TGTGCCAGCAGCCCGGACTCCGTGGGAAACACCATATATTTT.

The chain has TRBV6-6 and TRBJ2-7; 11 bases map to TRBD2. The germline V gene has CDR1 MNHNY and CDR2 SVGAGI (reference sequence). J gave up 1 base and V 5 bases, and 4 bases lay outside the gene matches. The CDR3 contains 15 residues. The CDR3 DNA reads as TGTGCCAGCAGTCGGCGACTAGCGGGATCCTACGAGCAGTACTTC. This sequence encodes CASSRRLAGSYEQYF.

V is TRBV4-3 and J is TRBJ2-1; D perhaps matches TRBD2 (6 bases). V lost 4 bases and J lost 0, with 13 bases in between. The CDR3 has 16 amino acids. Germline CDR1 is LGHNA and CDR2 is YSLEER. CDR3 residues: CASSLGGVSSYNEQFF. The CDR3 nucleotides read TGCGCCAGCAGCCTTGGAGGGGTTAGCTCCTACAATGAGCAGTTCTTC.

This sequence joins TRBV19 and TRBJ2-3, with a weak D call TRBD2 (5 bases). The CDR3 totals 13 residues. V was clipped by 7 bases and J by 0 bases, with 8 bases between them. The germline CDR1 and CDR2 sequences are LNHDA and SQIVND (reference sequence). The CDR3 nucleotides read TGTGCCAGTAAGAGGACTAGCACAGATACGCAGTATTTT. This translates into CASKRTSTDTQYF.

The chain uses TRBV5-4 and TRBJ2-5; 8 nucleotides match TRBD2. The J segment lost 1 base and the V segment lost 9 bases, leaving 11 bases of the junction unmatched. The CDR3 contains 15 residues. The germline CDR1 and CDR2 sequences are SGHNT and YYREEE (reference sequence). Written as DNA, the CDR3 is TGTGCCACAAAGCGGGAGAGAGGTACCCAAGAGACCCAGTACTTC. It translates to CATKRERGTQETQYF.

This clone has only one observation. This sequence joins TRBV6-1 and TRBJ2-7; 9 bases line up with TRBD1. Trimming at V came to 2 bases and at J to 5 bases, leaving 10 bases not matched to a gene. The CDR3 is made up of 16 amino acids. Germline CDR1 and CDR2: MNHNS and SASEGT. This CDR3 reads CASSESEGTGSDEQYF. Here the CDR3 DNA reads TGTGCCAGCAGTGAATCGGAAGGGACAGGGTCCGACGAGCAGTACTTC.

The V call is TRBV4-1, the J call TRBJ1-1, with D unresolved. The germline V gene has CDR1 MGHRA and CDR2 YSYEKL. CDR3 size: 13 residues. Trimming removed 3 bases at V and 4 bases at J, with 9 bases between. This CDR3 reads CASSHRGGTEAFF. The DNA for the CDR3 is TGCGCCAGCAGCCACCGGGGAGGCACTGAAGCTTTCTTT.

This rearrangement joins TRBV6-4 to TRBJ2-3, with 8 bases matching TRBD1. CDR1 MRHNA and CDR2 SNTAGT come from the germline V gene. Trimming took 5 bases from V and 0 from J; bases not matched to a gene: 4. The CDR3 spans 15 residues. The CDR3 here is CASSPTGGSTDTQYF. CDR3 nucleotide sequence: TGTGCCAGCAGTCCTACAGGGGGGAGCACAGATACGCAGTATTTT.

The chain joins TRBV11-2 to TRBJ2-2; D gene unclear. This CDR3 is built from 13 residues. V was shortened by 1 base and J by 6 bases, with 6 bases between the two germline ends. The V gene's germline CDR1 is SGHAT and CDR2 FQNNGV. The CDR3 region has the DNA TGTGCCAGCAGCTTAGGAGTATCCGGGGAGCTGTTTTTT. Residues: CASSLGVSGELFF.

This sequence joins TRBV6-6 and TRBJ2-7; the match to TRBD1 covers 10 bases. The junction had 9 bases not matched to a gene; V was cut back by 6 bases and J by 4 bases. The CDR3 runs to 15 residues. Germline values: CDR1 MNHNY, CDR2 SVGAGI (reference sequence). CDR3 loop: CASRERQGALYEQYF. DNA of the CDR3: TGTGCCAGCAGGGAACGACAGGGGGCCTTATACGAGCAGTACTTC.

The rearrangement uses TRBV18 and TRBJ2-1; D is uncertain. The CDR3 is 15 amino acids. V lost 6 bases and J 1 base, leaving 13 bases between the germline ends. Germline V CDR1 and CDR2: KGHSH, LQKENI. DNA of the CDR3: TGTGCCAGCTCGTCAGGTCAAGGTTCCTACAATGAGCAGTTCTTC. Its protein product is CASSSGQGSYNEQFF.

The chain carries TRBV27 and TRBJ1-5, with 11 positions matching TRBD1. The CDR3 consists of 14 residues. V shed 6 bases, J shed 7 bases, and the junction held 5 bases outside the gene matches. The germline V gene encodes CDR1 MNHEY and CDR2 SMNVEV (reference sequence). CDR3 in DNA: TGTGCCAGCAGCGGGACAGGGGGTGAGCAGCCCCAGCATTTT. Protein: CASSGTGGEQPQHF.

The chain has TRBV19 and TRBJ1-1; tentatively, D is TRBD1 (5 bases). The CDR3 covers 13 residues. Trimming shortened V by 5 bases and J by 3 bases, and 10 bases separated the two germline ends. Germline CDR1 LNHDA, CDR2 SQIVND (reference sequence). Here the CDR3 reads CASSRSGDTEAFF. CDR3 coding DNA: TGTGCCAGTAGTCGTTCGGGGGACACTGAAGCTTTCTTT.

The rearrangement joins TRBV9 to TRBJ2-7; D is perhaps TRBD1 (6 bases). The V end was cut by 0 bases, the J end by 2 bases, with 15 bases between. CDR3 length equals 16 residues. The V gene's germline CDR1 is SGDLS and CDR2 YYNGEE. The chain's CDR3 is CASSVGGFGGTYEQYF. Here the CDR3 DNA reads TGTGCCAGCAGCGTAGGAGGCTTTGGGGGCACCTACGAGCAGTACTTC.

This clone has a handful of counts. The chain couples TRBV30 to TRBJ1-5, with 8 bases aligning to TRBD1. V was pared by 2 bases and J by 7 bases, with 4 bases of the junction left unmatched. The CDR3 is 13 residues long. Per the germline V gene, CDR1 is GTSNPN and CDR2 is SVGIG (reference sequence). The CDR3 coding sequence is TGTGCCTGGAGTCTCAGGGGGCGGCAGCCCCAGCATTTT. Its protein is CAWSLRGRQPQHF.

The chain employs TRBV7-8 and TRBJ1-4; a possible D gene is TRBD1 (5 bases). V was trimmed by 1 base and J by 8 bases, leaving 17 bases between them. The CDR3 is 16 amino acids. Germline V lookup: CDR1 SGHVS, CDR2 FQNEAQ. In DNA, the CDR3 is TGTGCCAGCAGCTTAGAAGGGGCCGCCCGGGTGGAAAAACTGTTTTTT. It encodes CASSLEGAARVEKLFF.

The V gene is TRBV28, the J gene TRBJ2-3, with TRBD2 matching over 8 bases. Germline values: CDR1 MDHEN, CDR2 SYDVKM. This CDR3 comprises 15 residues. The ends lost 5 bases at V and 6 bases at J; junction bases unmatched: 10. The CDR3 DNA follows: TGTGCCAGCAGTCTTAGCGGGAAAAAAAGGGATACGCAGTATTTT. It codes for CASSLSGKKRDTQYF.